These 26 T cell receptor beta chains share one sample of origin, sequenced in a study of blood T cell repertoires in COVID-19. Clones were sequenced by immunoSEQ multiplex PCR, and TCRdb holds only the in-frame ones, with some missing. The sample has approximately 100,000 clones, around 82% seen once; the top ten hold under 15%. Sequencing used peripheral blood. All receptors come from a human donor in a cohort sampled during active COVID-19.

This clone was seen more than once but under ten times. This rearrangement joins TRBV19 to TRBJ1-5; 8 positions agree with TRBD1. CDR3 length equals 14 residues. V was clipped by 7 bases and J by 4 bases; unmatched bases: 6. CDR1 and CDR2 from the germline V gene are LNHDA and SQIVND (reference sequence). CDR3 sequence: CASIITGGNQPQHF. The CDR3 DNA follows: TGTGCCAGTATCATTACAGGGGGAAATCAGCCCCAGCATTTT.

The V call is TRBV19, the J call TRBJ2-3; 14 bases align to TRBD2. J gave up 4 bases and V 6 bases, and 21 bases lay outside the gene matches. The CDR3 length is 21 residues. The germline V gene has CDR1 LNHDA and CDR2 SQIVND (reference sequence). The CDR3 region has the DNA TGTGCCAGTAGCCGGATTTCGTTTGGGACTAGCGGGAGTCGGGTCCCAGATACGCAGTATTTT. It translates to CASSRISFGTSGSRVPDTQYF.

Only one count was recorded for this clone. The V gene is TRBV5-6, the J gene TRBJ2-7; the match to TRBD2 covers 11 bases. CDR3 length equals 15 residues. The germline gives CDR1 SGHDT, CDR2 YYEEEE. Trimming took 2 bases from V and 4 from J; bases not matched to a gene: 5. The CDR3 sequence: CASSFISGRGYEQYF. CDR3 DNA: TGTGCCAGCAGCTTTATTAGCGGGAGGGGTTACGAGCAGTACTTC.

The chain recombines TRBV7-9 with TRBJ1-4; the D gene is possibly TRBD1 (6 bases). V gave up 5 bases and J gave up 0 bases, with 22 bases separating them. The CDR3 length is 19 residues. CDR1 and CDR2 from the germline V gene are SEHNR and FQNEAQ (reference sequence). The CDR3 DNA sequence: TGTGCCAGCAGCCTGGGGTTTGGGGGCCCCGAACCAACTAATGAAAAACTGTTTTTT. It yields the protein CASSLGFGGPEPTNEKLFF.

The rearrangement joins TRBV5-6 to TRBJ1-5, with a possible D match to TRBD1 (5 bases). V was clipped by 0 bases and J by 3 bases, with 7 bases between them. The germline gives CDR1 SGHDT, CDR2 YYEEEE. CDR3 length equals 14 residues. CDR3 amino acids: CASSLGQYNQPQHF. DNA of the CDR3: TGTGCCAGCAGCTTGGGACAGTACAATCAGCCCCAGCATTTT.

This chain links TRBV28 with TRBJ2-5, with D unresolved. This CDR3 is built from 14 residues. V lost 3 bases and J 1 base, leaving 9 bases between the germline ends. Germline loops: CDR1 MDHEN, CDR2 SYDVKM. CDR3 loop: CASSLSPRQETQYF. The CDR3 DNA follows: TGTGCCAGCAGTTTGTCCCCCCGCCAAGAGACCCAGTACTTC.

DNA of the CDR3: TGCGCCAGCAGCTTGACGTCAGGGGTTACTAACTATGGCTACACCTTC. Amino acids: CASSLTSGVTNYGYTF. This sequence joins TRBV5-1 and TRBJ1-2, with D possibly being TRBD1 (6 bases). Germline CDR1 and CDR2: SGHRS and YFSETQ. Trimming removed 1 base from V and 0 bases from J, with 13 bases in between. CDR3 length: 16 amino acids.

The chain recombines TRBV14 with TRBJ2-5; possibly TRBD2 for D (6 bases). Germline V CDR1 and CDR2: SGHDN, FVKESK. The CDR3 sequence is 16 residues long. Trimming cost V 0 bases and J 4 bases, with 15 bases left between them. The CDR3 reads CASSQDLRGGGETQYF. CDR3 DNA sequence: TGTGCCAGCAGCCAAGACTTGCGGGGAGGTGGAGAGACCCAGTACTTC.

V is TRBV6-5 and J is TRBJ2-3; TRBD2 matches at 7 bases. Germline assignment: CDR1 MNHEY and CDR2 SVGAGI. V gave up 2 bases and J gave up 4 bases; unmatched junction bases: 3. The CDR3 contains 14 residues. The CDR3 reads CASSYGAGADTQYF. The CDR3 DNA reads TGTGCCAGCAGTTACGGGGCGGGAGCAGATACGCAGTATTTT.

The rearrangement links TRBV5-8 to TRBJ1-5, with 8 nucleotides matching TRBD1. Per germline, CDR1 SGHTS and CDR2 YDEGEE. This CDR3 has 17 amino acids. Trimming removed 4 bases from V and 9 bases from J; junction bases left unmatched: 18. The CDR3 sequence is CASSIYGRDRPPWPQHF. The DNA of the CDR3 is TGTGCCAGCAGCATTTACGGCCGGGACAGGCCCCCGTGGCCCCAGCATTTT.

This CDR3 reads CARQEGGGIEQYF. The CDR3 DNA follows: TGTGCCCGCCAGGAGGGAGGGGGGATCGAGCAGTACTTC. The rearrangement links TRBV30 to TRBJ2-7, with a tentative D call TRBD2 (7 bases). Trimming removed 8 bases from V and 6 bases from J, with 20 bases in between. The CDR3 is 13 amino acids. Germline-derived CDR1 and CDR2 are GTSNPN and SVGIG (reference sequence).

The chain employs TRBV9 and TRBJ2-7, with a possible D match to TRBD2 (6 bases). V dropped 3 bases and J dropped 3 bases, with 13 bases sitting between them. The CDR3 contains 14 residues. Germline V CDR1 and CDR2: SGDLS, YYNGEE. CDR3 amino acids: CASSEGLELYEQYF. DNA for the CDR3: TGTGCCAGCAGCGAGGGACTGGAACTCTACGAGCAGTACTTC.

The CDR3 loop is CASSLDRGRETQYF. In DNA form, the CDR3 reads TGTGCCAGCAGCTTGGACAGGGGGCGTGAGACCCAGTACTTC. J is TRBJ2-5 and V is TRBV7-3; 11 bases align to TRBD1. The CDR3 loop spans 14 amino acids. Germline-derived CDR1 and CDR2 are SGHTA and FQGTGA. With 3 bases clipped from V and 5 bases from J, the junction kept 2 bases outside the gene matches.

The genes are TRBV19 and TRBJ1-2; D is unresolved. Germline-derived CDR1 and CDR2 are LNHDA and SQIVND (reference sequence). The CDR3 spans 12 residues. The V gene lost 2 bases and the J gene lost 4 bases, with 5 bases spanning the gap. CDR3 residues: CASSIPVYGYTF. In DNA form, the CDR3 reads TGTGCCAGTAGTATACCCGTCTATGGCTACACCTTC.

This clone was observed many times. The chain carries TRBV7-2 and TRBJ2-2; 9 bases line up with TRBD1. CDR1 is SGHTA and CDR2 is FQGNSA in the germline V gene. With 7 bases clipped from V and 5 bases from J, the junction kept 11 bases outside the gene matches. This CDR3 is built from 16 residues. The CDR3 bases are TGTGCCAGCATTTATGCGACAGGGGGTGGAACCGGGGAGCTGTTTTTT. Encoded protein: CASIYATGGGTGELFF.

This chain uses TRBV6-5 with TRBJ1-2; D not resolved. The CDR3 has 13 residues. Germline lookup yields CDR1 MNHEY and CDR2 SVGAGI. V lost 7 bases to trimming and J lost 3 bases, with 12 bases between them. This CDR3 is CASTLSGDYGYTF. CDR3 bases: TGTGCCAGCACGTTGTCCGGGGACTATGGCTACACCTTC.

The chain combines TRBV6-4 with TRBJ2-7; 7 bases fit TRBD1. The CDR3 has 14 amino acids. Germline trimming cut 4 bases from V and 7 bases from J; bases unmatched to any gene: 10. Germline V gene lookup returns CDR1 MRHNA and CDR2 SNTAGT. CDR3 loop: CASSGYRGGVEQYF. For the CDR3, the DNA is TGTGCCAGCAGTGGGTACAGGGGTGGAGTGGAGCAGTACTTC.

The chain combines TRBV1 with TRBJ2-1; the table calls TRBD2, which could not be checked here. TRBV1 is deemed a pseudogene. The CDR3 runs 15 residues. The CDR3 coding sequence is TGCACCAGCAGCCAAGACGACGGGGGGGACAATGAGCAGTTCTTC. It specifies CTSSQDDGGDNEQFF.

V usage is TRBV27 and J usage is TRBJ1-1; D unresolved. The CDR3 loop spans 15 amino acids. Germline loops: CDR1 MNHEY, CDR2 SMNVEV (reference sequence). Trimming removed 2 bases from V and 0 bases from J, with 10 bases in between. CDR3 in amino acids: CASSLGQVMNTEAFF. DNA of the CDR3: TGTGCCAGCAGTTTAGGGCAGGTCATGAACACTGAAGCTTTCTTT.

This clone was recorded a few times. The chain has TRBV20-1 and TRBJ2-7; TRBD2 agrees at 8 bases. There are 16 residues in the CDR3. Germline loops: CDR1 DFQATT, CDR2 SNEGSKA (reference sequence). The V and J ends lost 3 bases and 7 bases, in that order; junction bases with no gene match: 17. CDR3 sequence (DNA): TGCAGTGCTAGTAGTCTAACTAGCGGAGTAAGAGGTGAGCAGTACTTC. Protein: CSASSLTSGVRGEQYF.

The chain recombines TRBV30 with TRBJ2-3; TRBD2 aligns across 8 bases. This CDR3 contains 15 residues. The ends lost 6 bases at V and 1 base at J; junction bases unmatched: 9. In germline, CDR1 is GTSNPN, CDR2 SVGIG (reference sequence). In nucleotides, the CDR3 is TGTGCCTGTCCCGCGGGGGGTTCAGGCACAGATACGCAGTATTTT. Encoded protein: CACPAGGSGTDTQYF.

The J gene is TRBJ2-1, the V gene TRBV28; perhaps TRBD2 as D (5 bases). Per the germline V gene, CDR1 is MDHEN and CDR2 is SYDVKM. The CDR3 covers 15 residues. V was trimmed by 5 bases and J by 5 bases, leaving 16 bases between them. CDR3 nucleotide sequence: TGTGCCAGCAGTCAACTGGGGTTGAGGGACAATGAGCAGTTCTTC. Translating it yields CASSQLGLRDNEQFF.

J is TRBJ2-7 and V is TRBV19; 8 bases match TRBD2. Germline V gives CDR1 LNHDA, CDR2 SQIVND (reference sequence). J lost 2 bases, V lost 7 bases, and 13 bases had no gene match. The CDR3 is 16 amino acids. The chain's CDR3 is CASIAGRGKRPYEQYF. CDR3 nucleotide sequence: TGTGCCAGTATCGCCGGGAGGGGGAAAAGACCCTACGAGCAGTACTTC.

This clone was seen at least ten times. The CDR3: CATPNLAGTYEQYF. The DNA for the CDR3 is TGTGCCACCCCGAATCTAGCGGGGACGTACGAGCAGTACTTC. The rearrangement uses TRBV14 and TRBJ2-7, with 9 bases lining up with TRBD2. J was trimmed by 4 bases and V by 10 bases; bases with no gene match: 11. The germline CDR1 and CDR2 sequences are SGHDN and FVKESK. The CDR3 runs 14 residues. Variable domain in full (rest from reference TRBV14 and TRBJ2-7): EAGVTQFPSHSVIEKGQTVTLRCDPISGHDNLYWYRRVMGKEIKFLLHFVKESKQDESGMPNNRFLAERTGGTYSTLKVQPAELEDSGVYFCATPNLAGTYEQYFGPGTRLTVT.

The DNA for the CDR3 is TGTGCCAGCAGTTTGAAGTTTTACAGGGAACTGTTTTTT. It yields the protein CASSLKFYRELFF. The chain links TRBV28 to TRBJ1-4, with TRBD1 as a possible D gene (6 bases). CDR3 length: 13 amino acids. Per the germline V gene, CDR1 is MDHEN and CDR2 is SYDVKM. V was cut by 3 bases and J by 12 bases, with 14 bases left in between.

The chain couples TRBV28 to TRBJ1-2; D may be TRBD1 (6 bases). The length of the CDR3 is 14 residues. Trimming cost V 4 bases and J 3 bases, with 12 bases left between them. In germline, CDR1 is MDHEN, CDR2 SYDVKM. CDR3 DNA sequence: TGTGCCAGCAGTTCCGGACAGCCTCACTATGGCTACACCTTC. It is translated as CASSSGQPHYGYTF.